A single sample is the source of the 28 T cell receptor beta chains below, sequenced in a study of CD8 T cells in Susac syndrome. RNA in amounts of roughly 0.5 to 1 ug was reverse transcribed with random hexamers. TCRdb analysed the immunoSEQ multiplex PCR reads with MiXCR anew, one entry per CDR3 protein. The table includes around 59,000 distinct CDR3 sequences, more than 80% detected once. Sequencing input: CD8+ T cells from PBMCs. The receptors here all came from a human donor in good health.

CDR3 sequence reads: CASRRTGGNNEKLFF. The CDR3 region has the DNA TGTGCCAGCAGGAGGACCGGAGGGAACAACGAAAAACTGTTTTTT. The chain recombines TRBV12-3 or TRBV12-4 with TRBJ1-4; D ambiguous. This CDR3 is 15 amino acids long. The ends were cut back, 6 bases at V and 8 bases at J, with 19 bases in the middle.

This clonotype was recorded a few times. V usage is TRBV12-3 or TRBV12-4 and J usage is TRBJ2-2; perhaps D is TRBD1 or TRBD2 (5 bases each). The V gene lost 3 bases and the J gene lost 4 bases, with 9 bases spanning the gap. The CDR3 contains 14 residues. CDR3 residues: CASSFTGPTGELFF. Written as DNA, the CDR3 is TGTGCCAGCAGTTTTACGGGGCCCACCGGGGAGCTGTTTTTT.

This rearrangement joins TRBV9 to TRBJ1-6, with D maybe TRBD1 (6 bases). The germline V gene has CDR1 SGDLS and CDR2 YYNGEE. The ends were cut back, 3 bases at V and 9 bases at J, with 16 bases in the middle. The CDR3 contains 15 residues. CDR3 loop: CASSETTGYGSPLHF. CDR3 DNA sequence: TGTGCCAGCAGCGAGACCACAGGGTACGGTTCACCCCTCCACTTT.

The chain carries TRBV6-1 and TRBJ2-2, with 9 nucleotides matching TRBD2. V lost 3 bases and J lost 3; bases outside the gene matches: 20. The CDR3 has 21 amino acids. In germline, CDR1 is MNHNS, CDR2 SASEGT. CDR3 in amino acids: CASSEAPGGGALSTDTGELFF. The CDR3 DNA reads TGTGCCAGCAGTGAGGCGCCCGGCGGGGGGGCGCTCTCCACGGACACCGGGGAGCTGTTTTTT.

The CDR3 here is CASSSDGREAFF. Here the CDR3 DNA reads TGTGCCAGCAGTTCGGACGGACGTGAAGCTTTCTTT. The chain carries TRBV27 and TRBJ1-1; no clear D. The V end was cut by 4 bases, the J end by 7 bases, with 10 bases between. The CDR3 contains 12 residues. Germline CDR1 MNHEY, CDR2 SMNVEV (reference sequence).

The gene calls are TRBV5-1 and TRBJ1-4, with a weak D call TRBD1 (5 bases). V was pared by 4 bases and J by 0 bases, with 19 bases between. The CDR3 extends over 18 amino acids. Germline CDR1 is SGHRS and CDR2 is YFSETQ. The CDR3 nucleotides are TGCGCCAGCAGCCGGACCGACAGACAAGTTGCAACTAATGAAAAACTGTTTTTT. Translation gives CASSRTDRQVATNEKLFF.

The chain has TRBV27 and TRBJ2-1; D is uncertain. This CDR3 contains 14 residues. V lost 10 bases to trimming and J lost 5 bases, with 18 bases between them. The V gene's germline CDR1 is MNHEY and CDR2 SMNVEV (reference sequence). In nucleotides, the CDR3 is TGTGCCACCCGCCCGGGCGGCGTAAACAATGAGCAGTTCTTC. Translating gives CATRPGGVNNEQFF.

The chain combines TRBV25-1 with TRBJ1-1; a weak D match, TRBD1 (5 bases). V lost 2 bases and J lost 5, with 12 bases in between. The CDR3 is 14 residues long. CDR1 MGHDK and CDR2 SYGVNS come from the germline V gene. CDR3 sequence reads: CASSERGWGTEAFF. As DNA, the CDR3 is TGTGCCAGCAGTGAACGGGGATGGGGGACTGAAGCTTTCTTT.

The chain combines TRBV5-6 with TRBJ2-2; D is uncertain. The germline V gene has CDR1 SGHDT and CDR2 YYEEEE. The CDR3 is 12 residues long. The V end was cut by 1 base, the J end by 3 bases, with 1 base between. The CDR3 loop reads CASSLYTGELFF. The DNA for the CDR3 is TGTGCCAGCAGCTTGTACACCGGGGAGCTGTTTTTT.

This clonotype was observed a handful of times. This sequence joins TRBV7-4 and TRBJ2-7, with D unresolved. V was cut by 1 base and J by 0 bases, with 16 bases left in between. CDR1 is SGHVT and CDR2 is SQSDAQ in the germline V gene. The CDR3 runs to 17 residues. This CDR3 is CASSLVLDLLSSYEQYF. The CDR3 DNA reads TGTGCCAGCAGCTTAGTGTTAGATCTCCTAAGCTCCTACGAGCAGTACTTC.

The chain has TRBV10-3 and TRBJ2-7; no clear D gene. In germline, CDR1 is ENHRY, CDR2 SYGVKD. The length of the CDR3 is 13 residues. The ends were cut back, 6 bases at V and 3 bases at J, with 12 bases in the middle. The CDR3 region is CAISQEDGYEQYF. The CDR3, as DNA: TGTGCCATCAGCCAGGAAGACGGCTACGAGCAGTACTTC.

The chain carries TRBV25-1 and TRBJ2-5; maybe TRBD2 (6 bases). CDR1 and CDR2 (germline): MGHDK, SYGVNS. The CDR3 extends over 18 amino acids. V shed 4 bases and J shed 5 bases, with 26 bases lying between them. This chain's CDR3 is CASSALPLVGGDKETQYF. CDR3 DNA: TGTGCCAGCAGTGCCTTGCCCCTTGTCGGCGGGGATAAGGAGACCCAGTACTTC. The variable domain in full, with the rest retrieved from reference TRBV25-1 and TRBJ2-5, is EADIYQTPRYLVIGTGKKITLECSQTMGHDKMYWYQQDPGMELHLIHYSYGVNSTEKGDLSSESTVSRIRTEHFPLTLESARPSHTSQYLCASSALPLVGGDKETQYFGPGTRLLVL.

The genes are TRBV20-1 and TRBJ2-7; D is unclear. V was trimmed by 0 bases and J by 1 base, leaving 13 bases between them. The CDR3 runs to 15 residues. CDR1 and CDR2 (germline): DFQATT, SNEGSKA (reference sequence). CDR3 DNA: TGCAGTGCTAGAGATCAGAAGGGCGCTTCCTACGAGCAGTACTTC. This codes for CSARDQKGASYEQYF.

This rearrangement joins TRBV29-1 to TRBJ2-2; 8 bases line up with TRBD1. V lost 3 bases, J lost 6 bases, and 3 bases stayed unmatched. The CDR3 runs 13 residues. Germline V gene sequence: CDR1 SQVTM, CDR2 ANQGSEA. CDR3 region: CSVEDREAGELFF. The CDR3 nucleotides are TGCAGCGTTGAGGACAGGGAGGCCGGGGAGCTGTTTTTT.

This clonotype showed up just once. The V gene is TRBV27, the J gene TRBJ2-7; TRBD1 aligns across 8 bases. Germline V gene data show CDR1 as MNHEY and CDR2 as SMNVEV (reference sequence). The V gene end was trimmed by 5 bases and the J gene end by 3 bases; junction bases not matched to a gene: 12. This CDR3 has 16 residues. The CDR3 DNA is TGTGCCAGCAGTCCGTCTGGGGGACAGGACTTCTACGAGCAGTACTTC. Translation: CASSPSGGQDFYEQYF.

The V and J genes are TRBV19 and TRBJ2-2; 7 bases align to TRBD1. The CDR3 extends over 17 amino acids. CDR1 LNHDA and CDR2 SQIVND come from the germline V gene (reference sequence). With V trimmed by 7 bases and J by 2 bases, 13 bases remained unmatched. The CDR3 DNA follows: TGTGCCAGTACCCCGACAGGGTTTGGTGCAAACACCGGGGAGCTGTTTTTT. Encoded protein: CASTPTGFGANTGELFF. The full variable domain, in which reference TRBV19 and TRBJ2-2 provide the parts outside the CDR3, is DGGITQSPKYLFRKEGQNVTLSCEQNLNHDAMYWYRQDPGQGLRLIYYSQIVNDFQKGDIAEGYSVSREKKESFPLTVTSAQKNPTAFYLCASTPTGFGANTGELFFGEGSRLTVL.

The chain recombines TRBV11-2 with TRBJ2-7, with D unresolved. This CDR3 contains 14 residues. CDR1 and CDR2 (germline): SGHAT, FQNNGV. V lost 4 bases, J lost 0 bases, and 10 bases lay in between. The CDR3 protein is CASSSFTSSYEQYF. The CDR3 nucleotides read TGTGCCAGCAGCTCTTTCACGAGCTCCTACGAGCAGTACTTC.

The chain is built from TRBV3-1 and TRBJ1-4; no clear D. CDR1 and CDR2 from the germline V gene are LGHDT and YNNKEL (reference sequence). The CDR3 consists of 16 residues. Deletions cut 3 bases from V and 2 bases from J, with 13 bases between. CDR3 sequence (DNA): TGTGCCAGCAGCCAGACCATGGGGATGACTAATGAAAAACTGTTTTTT. Translation gives CASSQTMGMTNEKLFF. Drawing the rest from reference TRBV3-1 and TRBJ1-4, the complete variable domain is DTAVSQTPKYLVTQMGNDKSIKCEQNLGHDTMYWYKQDSKKFLKIMFSYNNKELIINETVPNRFSPKSPDKAHLNLHINSLELGDSAVYFCASSQTMGMTNEKLFFGSGTQLSVL.

This chain joins TRBV25-1 and TRBJ2-5, with D possibly matching TRBD2 (5 bases). This CDR3 is 13 amino acids long. V was pared by 6 bases and J by 1 base, with 9 bases between. CDR1 is MGHDK and CDR2 is SYGVNS in the germline V gene. The CDR3, as DNA: TGTGCCAGCAGGGCCCGGGGCCAAGAGACCCAGTACTTC. Translation: CASRARGQETQYF. Full variable domain (rest looked up from reference TRBV25-1 and TRBJ2-5): EADIYQTPRYLVIGTGKKITLECSQTMGHDKMYWYQQDPGMELHLIHYSYGVNSTEKGDLSSESTVSRIRTEHFPLTLESARPSHTSQYLCASRARGQETQYFGPGTRLLVL.

The rearrangement links TRBV11-2 to TRBJ2-1, with 8 nucleotides matching TRBD2. Losses at the gene ends were 4 bases for V and 0 bases for J; bases not matched to a gene: 2. This CDR3 spans 15 amino acids. Per germline, CDR1 SGHAT and CDR2 FQNNGV. The CDR3 protein is CASSSGGSSYNEQFF. CDR3 bases: TGTGCCAGCAGCTCGGGGGGGAGCTCCTACAATGAGCAGTTCTTC.

The genes are TRBV5-5 and TRBJ1-5, with 8 bases that match TRBD1. Germline V gives CDR1 SGHKS, CDR2 YYEKEE (reference sequence). The V and J ends lost 3 bases and 5 bases, in that order; junction bases with no gene match: 1. This CDR3 comprises 13 residues. The CDR3 sequence is CASSWTGYQPQHF. The CDR3, as DNA: TGTGCCAGCAGCTGGACAGGGTATCAGCCCCAGCATTTT. Looking up the rest from reference TRBV5-5 and TRBJ1-5 gives the full variable domain: DAGVTQSPTHLIKTRGQQVTLRCSPISGHKSVSWYQQVLGQGPQFIFQYYEKEERGRGNFPDRFSARQFPNYSSELNVNALLLGDSALYLCASSWTGYQPQHFGDGTRLSIL.

The chain uses TRBV27 and TRBJ1-1; 8 nucleotides agree with TRBD1. CDR1 and CDR2 from the germline V gene are MNHEY and SMNVEV (reference sequence). The junction had 6 bases not matched to a gene; V was cut back by 5 bases and J by 1 base. The CDR3 loop spans 15 amino acids. This CDR3 reads CASSPPDRENTEAFF. CDR3 coding DNA: TGTGCCAGCAGTCCTCCGGACAGGGAGAACACTGAAGCTTTCTTT.

This clonotype was found once. The genes are TRBV7-9 and TRBJ1-6; TRBD1 is a possible D gene (6 bases). Germline V gene sequence: CDR1 SEHNR, CDR2 FQNEAQ (reference sequence). Trimming took off 3 bases at V and 5 bases at J, with 11 bases between the two ends. The CDR3 sequence is 15 residues long. CDR3 loop: CASSFLGQNNSPLHF. CDR3 bases: TGTGCCAGCAGCTTTTTAGGACAGAATAATTCACCCCTCCACTTT.

The chain employs TRBV15 and TRBJ2-1, with 8 positions matching TRBD2. The CDR3 is 17 amino acids. From germline, CDR1 is LNHNV and CDR2 YYDKDF (reference sequence). With V trimmed by 6 bases and J by 4 bases, 14 bases remained unmatched. Here the CDR3 reads CATSPVPGGHLYNEQFF. As DNA, the CDR3 is TGTGCCACCAGTCCTGTCCCGGGGGGGCACCTTTACAATGAGCAGTTCTTC.

The genes are TRBV7-3 and TRBJ2-1, with D unclear. Germline V gene sequence: CDR1 SGHTA, CDR2 FQGTGA. Trimming cost V 5 bases and J 7 bases, with 12 bases left between them. The CDR3 length is 13 residues. Here the CDR3 DNA reads TGTGCCAGCAGCCTGGAATGGCGAAATGAGCAGTTCTTC. It is translated as CASSLEWRNEQFF.

The chain links TRBV7-6 to TRBJ2-2, with TRBD2 identical over 10 bases. V dropped 1 base and J dropped 4; count of bases not matched to a gene: 9. CDR1 is SGHVS, CDR2 FNYEAQ, per germline. The CDR3 has 18 residues. The DNA of the CDR3 is TGTGCCAGCAGCTTAGTGCTAGCGGGGGCCTACCGCACCGGGGAGCTGTTTTTT. Amino acid sequence: CASSLVLAGAYRTGELFF.

In DNA form, the CDR3 reads TGTGCCATCAGTGAACTGGTAGGGCTGTACGAGCAGTACTTC. Protein: CAISELVGLYEQYF. This chain connects TRBV10-3 to TRBJ2-7; D is ambiguous. The CDR3 is made up of 14 amino acids. Trimming took 3 bases from V and 4 from J, leaving 13 bases between them. In germline, CDR1 is ENHRY, CDR2 SYGVKD.

J is TRBJ2-5 and V is TRBV27; maybe TRBD2 (5 bases). The V gene lost 2 bases and the J gene lost 1 base, with 8 bases spanning the gap. The CDR3 contains 14 residues. Germline V gene sequence: CDR1 MNHEY, CDR2 SMNVEV (reference sequence). The CDR3 is CASSLRGFQETQYF. The CDR3 DNA follows: TGTGCCAGCAGTTTACGGGGATTCCAAGAGACCCAGTACTTC.